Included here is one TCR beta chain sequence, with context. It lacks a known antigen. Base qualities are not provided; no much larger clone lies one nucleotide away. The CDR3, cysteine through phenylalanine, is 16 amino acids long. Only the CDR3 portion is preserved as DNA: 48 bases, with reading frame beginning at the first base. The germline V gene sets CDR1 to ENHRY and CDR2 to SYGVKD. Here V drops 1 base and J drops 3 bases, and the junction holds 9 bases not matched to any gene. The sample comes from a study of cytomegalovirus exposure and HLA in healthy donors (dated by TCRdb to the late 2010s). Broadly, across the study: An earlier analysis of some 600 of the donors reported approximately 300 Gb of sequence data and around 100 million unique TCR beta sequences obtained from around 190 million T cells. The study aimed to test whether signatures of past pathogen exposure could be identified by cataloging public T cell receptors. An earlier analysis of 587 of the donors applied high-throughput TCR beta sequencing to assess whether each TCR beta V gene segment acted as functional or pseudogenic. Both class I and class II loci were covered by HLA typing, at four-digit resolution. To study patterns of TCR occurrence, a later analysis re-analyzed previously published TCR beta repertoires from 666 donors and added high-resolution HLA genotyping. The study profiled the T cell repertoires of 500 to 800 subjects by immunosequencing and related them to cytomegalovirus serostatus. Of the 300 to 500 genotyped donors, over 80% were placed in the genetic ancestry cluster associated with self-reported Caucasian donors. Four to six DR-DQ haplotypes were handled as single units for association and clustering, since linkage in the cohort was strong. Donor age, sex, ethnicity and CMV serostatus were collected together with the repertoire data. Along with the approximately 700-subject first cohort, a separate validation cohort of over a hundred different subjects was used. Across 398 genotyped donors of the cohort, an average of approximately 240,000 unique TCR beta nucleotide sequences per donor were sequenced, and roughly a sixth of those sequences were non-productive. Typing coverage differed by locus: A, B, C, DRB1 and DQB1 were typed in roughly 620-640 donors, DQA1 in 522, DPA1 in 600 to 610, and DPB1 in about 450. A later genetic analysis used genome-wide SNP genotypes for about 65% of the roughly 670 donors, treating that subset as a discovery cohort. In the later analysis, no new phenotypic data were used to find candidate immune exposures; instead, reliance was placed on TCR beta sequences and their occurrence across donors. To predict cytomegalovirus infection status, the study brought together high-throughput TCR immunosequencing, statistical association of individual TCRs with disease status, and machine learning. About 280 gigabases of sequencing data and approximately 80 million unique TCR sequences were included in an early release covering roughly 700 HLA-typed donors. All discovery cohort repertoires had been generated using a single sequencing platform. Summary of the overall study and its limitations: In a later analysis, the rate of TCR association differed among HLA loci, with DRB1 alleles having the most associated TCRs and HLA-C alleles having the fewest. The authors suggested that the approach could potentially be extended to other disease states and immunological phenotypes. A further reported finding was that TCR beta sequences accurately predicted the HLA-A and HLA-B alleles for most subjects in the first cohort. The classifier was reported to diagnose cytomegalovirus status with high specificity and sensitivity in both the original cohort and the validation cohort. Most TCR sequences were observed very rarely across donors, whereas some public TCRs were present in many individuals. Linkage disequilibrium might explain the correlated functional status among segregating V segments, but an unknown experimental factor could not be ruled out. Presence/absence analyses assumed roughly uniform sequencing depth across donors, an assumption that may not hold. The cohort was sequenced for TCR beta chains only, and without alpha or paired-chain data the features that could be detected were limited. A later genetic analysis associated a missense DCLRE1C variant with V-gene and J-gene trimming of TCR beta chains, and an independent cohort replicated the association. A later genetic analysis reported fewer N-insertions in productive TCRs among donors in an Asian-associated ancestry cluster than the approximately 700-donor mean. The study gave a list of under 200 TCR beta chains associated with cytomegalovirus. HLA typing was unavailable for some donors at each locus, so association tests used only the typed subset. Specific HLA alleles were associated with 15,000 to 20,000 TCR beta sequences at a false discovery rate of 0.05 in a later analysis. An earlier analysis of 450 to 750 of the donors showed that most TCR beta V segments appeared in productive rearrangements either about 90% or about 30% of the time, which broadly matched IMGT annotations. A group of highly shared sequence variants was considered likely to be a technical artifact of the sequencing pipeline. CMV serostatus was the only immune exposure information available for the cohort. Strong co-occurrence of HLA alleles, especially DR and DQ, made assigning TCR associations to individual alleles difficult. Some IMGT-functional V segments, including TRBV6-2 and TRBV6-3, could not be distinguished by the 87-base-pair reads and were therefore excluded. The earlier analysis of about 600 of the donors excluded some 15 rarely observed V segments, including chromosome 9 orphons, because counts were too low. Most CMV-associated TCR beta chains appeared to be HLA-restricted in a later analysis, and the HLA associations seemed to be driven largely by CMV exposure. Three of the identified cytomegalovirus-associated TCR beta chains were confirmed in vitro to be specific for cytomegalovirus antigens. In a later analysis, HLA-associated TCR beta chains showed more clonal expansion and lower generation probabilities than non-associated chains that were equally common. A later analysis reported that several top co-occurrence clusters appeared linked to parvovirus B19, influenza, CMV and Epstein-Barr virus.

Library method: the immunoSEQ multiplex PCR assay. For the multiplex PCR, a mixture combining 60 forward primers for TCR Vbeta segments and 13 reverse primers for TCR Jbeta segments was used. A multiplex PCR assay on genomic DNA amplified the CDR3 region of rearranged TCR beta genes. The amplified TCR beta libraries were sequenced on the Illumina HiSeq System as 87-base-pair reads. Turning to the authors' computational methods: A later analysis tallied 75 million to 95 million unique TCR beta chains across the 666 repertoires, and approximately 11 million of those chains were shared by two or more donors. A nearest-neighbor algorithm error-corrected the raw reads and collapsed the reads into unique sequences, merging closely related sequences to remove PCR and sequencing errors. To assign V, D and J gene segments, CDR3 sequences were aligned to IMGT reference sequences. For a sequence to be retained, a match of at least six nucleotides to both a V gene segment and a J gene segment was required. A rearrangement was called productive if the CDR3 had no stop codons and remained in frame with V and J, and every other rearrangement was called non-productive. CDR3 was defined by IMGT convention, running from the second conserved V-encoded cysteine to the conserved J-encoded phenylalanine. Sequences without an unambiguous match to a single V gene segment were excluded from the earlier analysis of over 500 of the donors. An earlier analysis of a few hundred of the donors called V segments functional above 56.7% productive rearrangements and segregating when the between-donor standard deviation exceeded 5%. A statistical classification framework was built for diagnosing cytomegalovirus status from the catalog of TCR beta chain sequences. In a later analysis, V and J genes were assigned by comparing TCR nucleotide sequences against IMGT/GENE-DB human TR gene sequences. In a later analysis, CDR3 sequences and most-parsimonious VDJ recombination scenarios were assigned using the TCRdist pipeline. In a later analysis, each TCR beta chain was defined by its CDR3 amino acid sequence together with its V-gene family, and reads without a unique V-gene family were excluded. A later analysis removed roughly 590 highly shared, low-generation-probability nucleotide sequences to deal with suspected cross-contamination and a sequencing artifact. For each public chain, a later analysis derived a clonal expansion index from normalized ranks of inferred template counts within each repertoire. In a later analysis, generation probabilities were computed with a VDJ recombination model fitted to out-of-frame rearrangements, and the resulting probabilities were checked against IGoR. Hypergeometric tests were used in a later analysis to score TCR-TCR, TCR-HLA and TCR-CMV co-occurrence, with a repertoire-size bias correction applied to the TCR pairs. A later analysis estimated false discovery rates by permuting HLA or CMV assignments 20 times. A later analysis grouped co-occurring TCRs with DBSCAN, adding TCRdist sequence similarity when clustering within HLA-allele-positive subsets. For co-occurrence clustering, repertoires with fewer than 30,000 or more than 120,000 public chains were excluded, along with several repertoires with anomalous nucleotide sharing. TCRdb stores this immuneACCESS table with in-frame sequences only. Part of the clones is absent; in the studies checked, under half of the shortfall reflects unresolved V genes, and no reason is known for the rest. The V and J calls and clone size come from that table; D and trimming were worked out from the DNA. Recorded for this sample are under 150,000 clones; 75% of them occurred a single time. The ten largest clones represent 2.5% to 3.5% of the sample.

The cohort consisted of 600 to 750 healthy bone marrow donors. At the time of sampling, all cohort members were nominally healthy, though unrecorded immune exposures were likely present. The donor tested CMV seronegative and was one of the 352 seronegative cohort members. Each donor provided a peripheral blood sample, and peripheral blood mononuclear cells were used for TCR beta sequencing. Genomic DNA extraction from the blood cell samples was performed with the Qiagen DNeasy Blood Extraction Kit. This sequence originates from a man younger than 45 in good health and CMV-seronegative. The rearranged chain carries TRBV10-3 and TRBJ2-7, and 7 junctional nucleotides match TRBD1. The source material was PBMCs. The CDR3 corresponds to CAISELSGTELYEQYF. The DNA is TGTGCCATCAGTGAGTTATCCGGGACAGAGCTCTACGAGCAGTACTTC.